This TCR beta chain is from a study of OX40 agonist ivuxolimab in advanced cancers. Study context: Antecedent anti-PD-1, anti-PD-L1 or anti-CTLA-4 therapy was permissible, with roughly 40% having received some. Partial responses occurred in Three dose-escalation patients, one with hepatocellular carcinoma and two with cutaneous melanoma. General study points: Averaging showed that CD8+ T cells had more expanded clones than CD4+ did. Low normalized T-cell clonal expansion was also seen in some nonresponders.

On this clone: No antigen is known for it.

V was clipped by 4 bases and J by 3 bases, with 14 bases between them. Germline assignment: CDR1 SGDLS and CDR2 YYNGEE. The CDR3 loop spans 15 amino acids. Here immunoSEQ multiplex PCR was the method, and the copy in TCRdb shows in-frame clones only, minus some. The sample records 95,000 to 150,000 clones, 85% to 90% being singletons. The chain uses TRBV9 and TRBJ1-5; perhaps TRBD1 as D (5 bases). The receptor comes from an adult with an advanced solid tumor such as melanoma, head and neck, liver or kidney cancer. This sample comprised CD4+ or CD8+ T cells sorted from blood, obtained in a trial of the OX40 agonist ivuxolimab. CDR3 loop: CASSKGGGDNQPQHF. The CDR3, as DNA: TGTGCCAGCAGCAAGGGCGGGGGGGACAATCAGCCCCAGCATTTT.